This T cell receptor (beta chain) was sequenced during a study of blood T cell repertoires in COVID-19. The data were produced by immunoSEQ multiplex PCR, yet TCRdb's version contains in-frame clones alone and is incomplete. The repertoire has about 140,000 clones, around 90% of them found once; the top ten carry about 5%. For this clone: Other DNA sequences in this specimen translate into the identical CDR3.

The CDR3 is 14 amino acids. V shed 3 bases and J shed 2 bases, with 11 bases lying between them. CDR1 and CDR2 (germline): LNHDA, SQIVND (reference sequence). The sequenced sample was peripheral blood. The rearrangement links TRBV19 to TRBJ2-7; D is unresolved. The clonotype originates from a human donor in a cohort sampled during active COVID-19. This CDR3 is CASSIDGGTYEQYF. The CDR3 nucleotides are TGTGCCAGTAGTATTGACGGCGGCACCTACGAGCAGTACTTC.